The text below deals with one T cell receptor (beta chain). Its antigen is unknown. This specimen belongs to a study of OX40 agonist ivuxolimab in advanced cancers. About the research overall: Mean age around 60 years, range about 20 to 79; 82.7% male. Among those treated, three patients had partial responses, one with hepatocellular carcinoma and two with cutaneous melanoma. Study-wide results and caveats: Expanded peripheral T cell antigen specificity was not determined.

This CDR3 comprises 15 residues. Trimming cost V 0 bases and J 8 bases; bases outside gene matches: 6. The germline gives CDR1 LGHNA, CDR2 YSLEER. Measured with immunoSEQ multiplex PCR; TCRdb has only the in-frame clones, and not every one. The sample yields some 25,000 clones, around 85% seen once. This sequence joins TRBV4-3 and TRBJ2-1; the match to TRBD2 covers 8 bases. The clonotype originates from an adult with an advanced solid tumor such as melanoma, head and neck, liver or kidney cancer. The sample here was CD4+ or CD8+ T cells sorted from blood, taken in a trial of the OX40 agonist ivuxolimab. The CDR3 protein is CASSQEPAGVDEQFF. The CDR3 DNA reads TGCGCCAGCAGCCAAGAACCAGCGGGGGTCGATGAGCAGTTCTTC.